The entry that follows covers one TCR beta chain sequence. Original methodology: Quantification of nucleated cells was approximated via reference gene primer amplification. Repertoires were generated with immunoSEQ multiplex PCR, while TCRdb's copy carries only in-frame clones and drops some. V and J calls and clone size are those listed in that table; D and trimming were worked out from the DNA. The sample has hundreds of thousands of clones, 75% to 90% seen once. This entry belongs to a study of blood T cell repertoires in COVID-19. Study information: The origin of the acute and convalescent COVID-19 samples was the United States, Italy and Spain. Sources were T cells, B-cell-depleted T cells, or PBMCs; the material itself was cDNA or gDNA.

The ends lost 3 bases at V and 4 bases at J; junction bases unmatched: 5. The CDR3 is made up of 14 amino acids. Germline V CDR1 and CDR2: SGHRS, YFSETQ. V gene TRBV5-1 combines with J gene TRBJ1-2, with 8 positions matching TRBD1. Material: peripheral blood. The clonotype comes from a woman aged 70-85 years with COVID-19, enrolled during active disease. The CDR3 DNA is TGCGCCAGCAGCTCCGATGACAGGGGCTATGGCTACACCTTC. Protein product: CASSSDDRGYGYTF.